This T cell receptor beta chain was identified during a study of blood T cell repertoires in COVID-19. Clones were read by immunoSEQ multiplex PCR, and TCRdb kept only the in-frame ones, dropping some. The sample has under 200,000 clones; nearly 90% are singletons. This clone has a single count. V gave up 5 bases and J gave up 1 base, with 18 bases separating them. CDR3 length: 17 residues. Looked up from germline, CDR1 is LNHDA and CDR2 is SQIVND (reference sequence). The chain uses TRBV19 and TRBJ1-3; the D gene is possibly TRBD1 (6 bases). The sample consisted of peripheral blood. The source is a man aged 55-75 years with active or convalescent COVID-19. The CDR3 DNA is TGTGCCAGTAGTCGGTCTAGACAGGCGCCTTCTGGAAACACCATATATTTT. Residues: CASSRSRQAPSGNTIYF.